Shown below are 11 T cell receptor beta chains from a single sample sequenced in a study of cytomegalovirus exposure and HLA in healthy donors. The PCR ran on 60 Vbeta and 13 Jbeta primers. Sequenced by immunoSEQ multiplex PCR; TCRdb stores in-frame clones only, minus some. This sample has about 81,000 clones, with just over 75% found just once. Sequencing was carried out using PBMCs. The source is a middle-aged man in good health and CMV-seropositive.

The CDR3 coding sequence is TGTGCCAGCGGGAGGACTGAAGCTTTCTTT. Protein sequence: CASGRTEAFF. The chain uses TRBV27 and TRBJ1-1, with D unclear. CDR1 and CDR2 from the germline V gene are MNHEY and SMNVEV (reference sequence). The CDR3 totals 10 residues. Trimming left V 8 bases short and J 5 bases short, with 6 bases between.

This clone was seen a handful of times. CDR3 residues: CASIDPTSGAQNEQFF. CDR3 coding DNA: TGTGCCAGCATCGATCCGACTAGCGGAGCCCAGAATGAGCAGTTCTTC. The gene calls are TRBV28 and TRBJ2-1, with 9 bases lining up with TRBD2. CDR3 length: 16 residues. Germline CDR1 is MDHEN and CDR2 is SYDVKM. V trimming: 7 bases; J trimming: 7 bases; junction bases outside the gene matches: 14.

The DNA of the CDR3 is TGTGCCAGTACATCTAGCGGAGGGGGAGAGACCCAGTACTTC. Translated, it gives CASTSSGGGETQYF. V usage is TRBV19 and J usage is TRBJ2-5, with a weak D call TRBD2 (7 bases). The germline CDR1 and CDR2 sequences are LNHDA and SQIVND (reference sequence). Trimming removed 7 bases at V and 4 bases at J, with 16 bases between. The CDR3 extends over 14 amino acids. The whole variable domain, filled in from reference TRBV19 and TRBJ2-5, reads DGGITQSPKYLFRKEGQNVTLSCEQNLNHDAMYWYRQDPGQGLRLIYYSQIVNDFQKGDIAEGYSVSREKKESFPLTVTSAQKNPTAFYLCASTSSGGGETQYFGPGTRLLVL.

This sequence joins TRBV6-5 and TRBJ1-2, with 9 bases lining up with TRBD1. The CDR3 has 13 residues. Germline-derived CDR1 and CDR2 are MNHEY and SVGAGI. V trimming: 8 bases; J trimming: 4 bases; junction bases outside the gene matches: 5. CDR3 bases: TGTGCCAGCTCGACAGGGGGTCTCTATGGCTACACCTTC. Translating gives CASSTGGLYGYTF.

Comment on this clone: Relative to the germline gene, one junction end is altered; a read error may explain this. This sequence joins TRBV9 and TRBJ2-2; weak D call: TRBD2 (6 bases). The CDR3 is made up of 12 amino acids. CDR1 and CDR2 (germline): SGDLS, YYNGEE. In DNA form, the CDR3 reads TGTGCCAGCAGCGCACTAGCCGGGGAGCTGCTTTTT. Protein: CASSALAGELLF.

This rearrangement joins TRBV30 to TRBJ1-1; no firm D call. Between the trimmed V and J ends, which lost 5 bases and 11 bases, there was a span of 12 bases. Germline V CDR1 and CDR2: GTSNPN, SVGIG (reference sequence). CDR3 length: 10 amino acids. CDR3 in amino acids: CAWGLNRAFF. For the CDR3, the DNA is TGTGCCTGGGGGCTCAATCGGGCTTTCTTT.

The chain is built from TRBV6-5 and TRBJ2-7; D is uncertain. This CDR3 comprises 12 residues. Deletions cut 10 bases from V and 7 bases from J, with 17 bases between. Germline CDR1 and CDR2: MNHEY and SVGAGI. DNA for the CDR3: TGTGCCACCGCAATAGAGGCTAGGGAGCAGTACTTC. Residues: CATAIEAREQYF.

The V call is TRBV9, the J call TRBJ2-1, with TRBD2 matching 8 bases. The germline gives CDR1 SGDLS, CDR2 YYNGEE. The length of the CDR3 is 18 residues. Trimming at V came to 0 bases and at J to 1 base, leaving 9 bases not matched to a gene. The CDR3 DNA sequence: TGTGCCAGCAGCGTAGCGCCAGGGGCGGGAGGATCCTACAATGAGCAGTTCTTC. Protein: CASSVAPGAGGSYNEQFF.

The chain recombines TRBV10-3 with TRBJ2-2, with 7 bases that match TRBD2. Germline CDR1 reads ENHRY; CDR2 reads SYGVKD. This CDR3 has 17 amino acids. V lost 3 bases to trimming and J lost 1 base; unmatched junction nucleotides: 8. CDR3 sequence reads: CAISDQGGSLNTGELFF. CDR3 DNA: TGTGCCATCAGTGACCAGGGAGGGAGCCTGAACACCGGGGAGCTGTTTTTT.

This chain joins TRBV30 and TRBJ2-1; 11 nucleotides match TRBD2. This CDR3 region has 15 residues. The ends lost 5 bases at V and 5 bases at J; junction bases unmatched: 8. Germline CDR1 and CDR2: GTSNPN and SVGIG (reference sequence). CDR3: CAWHTGTSGHNEQFF. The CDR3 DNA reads TGTGCCTGGCACACCGGGACTAGCGGACACAATGAGCAGTTCTTC.

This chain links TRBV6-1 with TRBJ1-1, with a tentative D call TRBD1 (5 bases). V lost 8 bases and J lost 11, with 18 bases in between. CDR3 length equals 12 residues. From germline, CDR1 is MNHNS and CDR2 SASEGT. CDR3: CASGQGWGRAFF. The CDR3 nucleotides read TGTGCCAGCGGTCAGGGCTGGGGCCGTGCTTTCTTT.